This T cell receptor beta chain was found in a study of cytomegalovirus exposure and HLA in healthy donors. The germline gives CDR1 SGDLS, CDR2 YYNGEE. The length of the CDR3 is 15 residues. Trimming removed 0 bases from V and 4 bases from J; junction bases left unmatched: 3. The PCR used 60 Vbeta and 13 Jbeta primers. Assay used: immunoSEQ multiplex PCR; TCRdb lists only in-frame clones, some missing. The data contain some 170,000 clones, 65% to 80% of them seen just once; the ten biggest clones take up approximately 4.6%. The clonotype comes from a young man in good health and CMV-seropositive. This sequence joins TRBV9 and TRBJ1-4, with TRBD1 identical over 7 bases. The sample taken for sequencing was PBMCs. DNA for the CDR3: TGTGCCAGCAGCGTAGACGGGGACAGTAATGAAAAACTGTTTTTT. It encodes CASSVDGDSNEKLFF. Drawing the rest from reference TRBV9 and TRBJ1-4, the complete variable domain is DSGVTQTPKHLITATGQRVTLRCSPRSGDLSVYWYQQSLDQGLQFLIQYYNGEERAKGNILERFSAQQFPDLHSELNLSSLELGDSALYFCASSVDGDSNEKLFFGSGTQLSVL.